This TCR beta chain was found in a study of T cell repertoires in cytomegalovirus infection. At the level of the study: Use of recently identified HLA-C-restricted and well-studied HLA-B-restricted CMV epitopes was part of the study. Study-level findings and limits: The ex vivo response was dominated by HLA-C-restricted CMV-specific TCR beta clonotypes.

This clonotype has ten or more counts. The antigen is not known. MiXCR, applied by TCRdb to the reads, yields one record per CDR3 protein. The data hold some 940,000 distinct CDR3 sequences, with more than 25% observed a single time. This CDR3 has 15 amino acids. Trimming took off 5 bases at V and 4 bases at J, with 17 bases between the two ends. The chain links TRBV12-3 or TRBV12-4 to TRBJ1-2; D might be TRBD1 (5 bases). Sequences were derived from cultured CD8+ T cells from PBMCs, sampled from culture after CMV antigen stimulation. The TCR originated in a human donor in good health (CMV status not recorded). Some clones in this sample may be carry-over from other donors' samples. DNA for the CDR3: TGTGCCAGCAGTGGGGGACGACCCGGAATCTATGGCTACACCTTC. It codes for CASSGGRPGIYGYTF.